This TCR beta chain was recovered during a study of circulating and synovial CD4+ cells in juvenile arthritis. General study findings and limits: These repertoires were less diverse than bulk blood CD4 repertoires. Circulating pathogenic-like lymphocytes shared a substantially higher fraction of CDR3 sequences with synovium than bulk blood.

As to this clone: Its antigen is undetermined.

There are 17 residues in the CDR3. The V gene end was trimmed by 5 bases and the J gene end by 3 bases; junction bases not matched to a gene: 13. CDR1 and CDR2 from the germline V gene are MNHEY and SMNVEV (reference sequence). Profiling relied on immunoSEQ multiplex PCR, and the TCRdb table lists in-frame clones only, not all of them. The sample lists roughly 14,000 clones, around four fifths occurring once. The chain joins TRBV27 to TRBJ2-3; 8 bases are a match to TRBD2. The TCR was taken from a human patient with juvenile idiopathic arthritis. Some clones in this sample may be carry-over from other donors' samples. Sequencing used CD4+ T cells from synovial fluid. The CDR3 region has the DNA TGTGCCAGCAGTCCACCCCGGGGGGGGGAAGGTACAGATACGCAGTATTTT. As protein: CASSPPRGGEGTDTQYF.